A single sample is the source of the 25 T cell receptor beta chains below, sequenced in a study of shared clonotypes between healthy human individuals. Profiling relied on immunoSEQ multiplex PCR, and the TCRdb table lists in-frame clones only, not all of them. Here the sample spans about 2.4 million clones, roughly nine tenths being singletons. Sequencing input: naive CD4+ T cells sorted from blood. Noted subset: CD45RA+ positively selected. Receptor source: a man between 18 and 35 years old in good health.

The rearrangement uses TRBV5-5 and TRBJ2-7, with a possible D match to TRBD1 (5 bases). The CDR3 is made up of 14 amino acids. The ends were cut back, 4 bases at V and 6 bases at J, with 17 bases in the middle. Per the germline V gene, CDR1 is SGHKS and CDR2 is YYEKEE (reference sequence). The CDR3 sequence: CASSLSRVPSEQYF. The CDR3 bases are TGTGCCAGCAGCCTGTCCAGGGTTCCCTCCGAGCAGTACTTC.

This clone appeared once. This rearrangement joins TRBV5-1 to TRBJ2-7; D is ambiguous. Per the germline V gene, CDR1 is SGHRS and CDR2 is YFSETQ. Trimming cost V 1 base and J 4 bases, with 9 bases left between them. The CDR3 is 13 amino acids. In nucleotides, the CDR3 is TGCGCCAGCAGCTTGCCCAGGATGTACGAGCAGTACTTC. It specifies CASSLPRMYEQYF.

A word on this clone: Other DNA sequences in this sample translate to the same CDR3. The gene calls are TRBV7-9 and TRBJ2-7; 7 bases are a match to TRBD1. Germline V CDR1 and CDR2: SEHNR, FQNEAQ (reference sequence). The CDR3 totals 15 residues. V lost 1 base to trimming and J lost 4 bases; unmatched junction nucleotides: 7. DNA for the CDR3: TGTGCCAGCAGCTTAGGGGCAGGGGGTAGTTACGAGCAGTACTTC. Translated: CASSLGAGGSYEQYF.

The chain couples TRBV29-1 to TRBJ2-5, with 8 bases identical to TRBD2. V lost 7 bases to trimming and J lost 3 bases; unmatched junction nucleotides: 7. Per the germline V gene, CDR1 is SQVTM and CDR2 is ANQGSEA. This CDR3 has 13 amino acids. The CDR3 nucleotides are TGCAGCGGAAGGGCGGGGGGCAAAGAGACCCAGTACTTC. Its translation is CSGRAGGKETQYF.

The table lists this clone with a count of one. The CDR3 spells CASRAGLNQPQHF. CDR3 nucleotides: TGTGCCAGCAGGGCGGGACTCAATCAGCCCCAGCATTTT. The V and J genes are TRBV7-2 and TRBJ1-5; D might be TRBD1 (5 bases). Germline V gene lookup returns CDR1 SGHTA and CDR2 FQGNSA. V gave up 6 bases and J gave up 3 bases, with 9 bases separating them. The CDR3 is 13 residues long. The full variable domain, its missing parts supplied by reference TRBV7-2 and TRBJ1-5, is GAGVSQSPSNKVTEKGKDVELRCDPISGHTALYWYRQSLGQGLEFLIYFQGNSAPDKSGLPSDRFSAERTGGSVSTLTIQRTQQEDSAVYLCASRAGLNQPQHFGDGTRLSIL.

The J gene is TRBJ2-5, the V gene TRBV7-2; no definite D call. V lost 0 bases to trimming and J lost 3 bases, with 11 bases between them. The CDR3 has 15 residues. Germline V lookup: CDR1 SGHTA, CDR2 FQGNSA. The CDR3 spells CASSLAGSQKETQYF. DNA of the CDR3: TGTGCCAGCAGCTTAGCCGGGTCTCAAAAAGAGACCCAGTACTTC.

This chain uses TRBV19 with TRBJ2-1; maybe TRBD2 (6 bases). The CDR3 covers 15 residues. Germline loops: CDR1 LNHDA, CDR2 SQIVND (reference sequence). V was clipped by 0 bases and J by 1 base, with 7 bases between them. Here the CDR3 reads CASSIDLASYNEQFF. CDR3 nucleotides: TGTGCCAGTAGTATAGATCTAGCGTCCTACAATGAGCAGTTCTTC. Full variable domain (rest looked up from reference TRBV19 and TRBJ2-1): DGGITQSPKYLFRKEGQNVTLSCEQNLNHDAMYWYRQDPGQGLRLIYYSQIVNDFQKGDIAEGYSVSREKKESFPLTVTSAQKNPTAFYLCASSIDLASYNEQFFGPGTRLTVL.

The V gene is TRBV5-4, the J gene TRBJ2-3; 10 nucleotides align to TRBD2. The length of the CDR3 is 18 residues. The V and J ends lost 2 bases and 4 bases, in that order; junction bases with no gene match: 13. Germline V gene data show CDR1 as SGHNT and CDR2 as YYREEE (reference sequence). CDR3 sequence reads: CASSLLIVAGGSADTQYF. CDR3 DNA sequence: TGTGCCAGCAGCTTACTAATTGTAGCGGGAGGCTCGGCAGATACGCAGTATTTT.

About this clone: This same CDR3 is encoded by further DNA sequences in the sample. V and J are TRBV6-1 and TRBJ2-7; D unclear. Deletions cut 2 bases from V and 5 bases from J, with 7 bases between. Per the germline V gene, CDR1 is MNHNS and CDR2 is SASEGT. The CDR3 is made up of 12 amino acids. This CDR3 is CASSEIGDEQYF. CDR3 bases: TGTGCCAGCAGTGAAATAGGAGACGAGCAGTACTTC.

On this clone: The sample has other DNA sequences that encode this CDR3 too. This chain joins TRBV10-2 and TRBJ1-2; D gene ambiguous. Looked up from germline, CDR1 is WSHSY and CDR2 is SAAADI. V dropped 3 bases and J dropped 4 bases, with 9 bases sitting between them. CDR3 length: 13 residues. CDR3 DNA: TGCGCCAGCAGTGAAGGAGGCGGCTATGGCTACACCTTC. Protein product: CASSEGGGYGYTF.

Concerning this clone itself: The same CDR3 arises from other DNA sequences in this sample as well. The chain joins TRBV18 to TRBJ1-5, with 9 bases aligning to TRBD1. Losses at the gene ends were 3 bases for V and 4 bases for J; bases not matched to a gene: 1. CDR1 is KGHSH, CDR2 LQKENI, per germline. This CDR3 is 14 amino acids long. CDR3 nucleotides: TGTGCCAGCTCACCGGGACAGGGAAATCAGCCCCAGCATTTT. Translating gives CASSPGQGNQPQHF.

This chain links TRBV7-6 with TRBJ2-7, with a weak D call TRBD2 (5 bases). Germline loops: CDR1 SGHVS, CDR2 FNYEAQ. The CDR3 contains 15 residues. Trimming left V 2 bases short and J 1 base short, with 12 bases between. The CDR3 DNA sequence: TGTGCCAGCAGCTTAACGAGCGGAAATTCCTACGAGCAGTACTTC. Translating it yields CASSLTSGNSYEQYF.

The V gene is TRBV6-6, the J gene TRBJ2-5; D is ambiguous. With 6 bases removed from V and 5 bases from J, the gap between germline ends came to 4 bases. CDR3 length: 10 amino acids. Germline V CDR1 and CDR2: MNHNY, SVGAGI (reference sequence). This CDR3 is CASSRETQYF. The CDR3 DNA reads TGTGCCAGCAGCCGCGAGACCCAGTACTTC.

The rearrangement links TRBV5-4 to TRBJ2-5; D remains ambiguous. The CDR3 covers 14 residues. Germline V gene sequence: CDR1 SGHNT, CDR2 YYREEE (reference sequence). The V end was cut by 0 bases, the J end by 4 bases, with 10 bases between. CDR3 residues: CASSLEDWGETQYF. The CDR3, as DNA: TGTGCCAGCAGCTTGGAAGACTGGGGAGAGACCCAGTACTTC.

V usage is TRBV9 and J usage is TRBJ1-4, with D hard to call. This CDR3 contains 13 residues. Germline CDR1 reads SGDLS; CDR2 reads YYNGEE. V was trimmed by 4 bases and J by 7 bases, leaving 11 bases between them. In DNA form, the CDR3 reads TGTGCCAGCAGCAGCCAACTGGGTGAAAAACTGTTTTTT. Translating gives CASSSQLGEKLFF.

This chain joins TRBV27 and TRBJ1-4; D not certain. Trimming removed 10 bases at V and 7 bases at J, with 16 bases between. CDR3 length: 13 amino acids. CDR1 MNHEY and CDR2 SMNVEV come from the germline V gene (reference sequence). Written as DNA, the CDR3 is TGTGCCACCTCCCGGTTTCCAATTGAAAAACTGTTTTTT. Encoded protein: CATSRFPIEKLFF.

This chain uses TRBV29-1 with TRBJ2-4; D call uncertain. Looked up from germline, CDR1 is SQVTM and CDR2 is ANQGSEA. The CDR3 consists of 14 residues. V was cut by 3 bases and J by 0 bases, with 9 bases left in between. The CDR3 DNA sequence: TGCAGCGTTGAGCAGCTACTAGCCAAAAACATTCAGTACTTC. The encoded protein is CSVEQLLAKNIQYF.

The chain combines TRBV10-2 with TRBJ1-3; D unresolved. V was clipped by 2 bases and J by 0 bases, with 5 bases between them. The CDR3 has 14 amino acids. Germline V CDR1 and CDR2: WSHSY, SAAADI. CDR3 residues: CASSESVSGNTIYF. As DNA, the CDR3 is TGCGCCAGCAGTGAGAGCGTCTCTGGAAACACCATATATTTT.

This chain links TRBV9 with TRBJ2-1, with 8 bases aligning to TRBD2. Trimming at V came to 0 bases and at J to 3 bases, leaving 14 bases not matched to a gene. The CDR3 sequence is 19 residues long. CDR1 and CDR2 (germline): SGDLS, YYNGEE. CDR3 sequence (DNA): TGTGCCAGCAGCGTAGCTACGATTGGGGCGGGAGGACGCTACAATGAGCAGTTCTTC. It translates to CASSVATIGAGGRYNEQFF. Based on the CDR3 plus reference TRBV9 and TRBJ2-1, the full variable domain is DSGVTQTPKHLITATGQRVTLRCSPRSGDLSVYWYQQSLDQGLQFLIQYYNGEERAKGNILERFSAQQFPDLHSELNLSSLELGDSALYFCASSVATIGAGGRYNEQFFGPGTRLTVL.

The V call is TRBV5-4, the J call TRBJ2-5, with 10 bases lining up with TRBD2. The CDR3 spans 15 residues. Looked up from germline, CDR1 is SGHNT and CDR2 is YYREEE (reference sequence). V shed 1 base and J 4 bases; nucleotides not matched to a gene: 4. CDR3 protein: CASSLLSGGSETQYF. The CDR3 DNA reads as TGTGCCAGCAGCTTGCTTAGCGGGGGGTCAGAGACCCAGTACTTC.

This clone was recorded once. This chain uses TRBV7-2 with TRBJ2-2; D ambiguous. V was cut by 10 bases and J by 4 bases, with 16 bases left in between. The CDR3 length is 14 residues. Germline V gene data show CDR1 as SGHTA and CDR2 as FQGNSA. This CDR3 reads CATTHSYTTGELFF. CDR3 DNA sequence: TGTGCCACCACCCACTCTTACACCACCGGGGAGCTGTTTTTT.

This clone turned up a few times. V is TRBV25-1 and J is TRBJ1-1; no clear D gene. Trimming left V 6 bases short and J 6 bases short, with 8 bases between. Looked up from germline, CDR1 is MGHDK and CDR2 is SYGVNS. The CDR3 extends over 11 amino acids. CDR3 coding DNA: TGTGCCAGCAGCTCGATATCTGAAGCTTTCTTT. Translation gives CASSSISEAFF.

The chain couples TRBV5-1 to TRBJ2-7; TRBD1 agrees at 8 bases. V lost 3 bases and J lost 4; bases outside the gene matches: 6. This CDR3 comprises 14 residues. Germline lookup yields CDR1 SGHRS and CDR2 YFSETQ. The CDR3 spells CASSSDRGEYEQYF. In nucleotides, the CDR3 is TGCGCCAGCAGCTCCGACAGGGGCGAGTACGAGCAGTACTTC.

To note about this clone: The identical CDR3 is also encoded by other nucleotide sequences in the sample. The genes are TRBV7-2 and TRBJ1-2; 7 nucleotides agree with TRBD1. CDR1 and CDR2 (germline): SGHTA, FQGNSA. V was pared by 5 bases and J by 4 bases, with 4 bases of the junction left unmatched. The CDR3 length is 13 residues. This chain's CDR3 is CASSPGTVYGYTF. In nucleotides, the CDR3 is TGTGCCAGCAGCCCCGGGACAGTCTATGGCTACACCTTC.

This rearrangement joins TRBV19 to TRBJ2-7; either TRBD1 or TRBD2 may fit D (6 bases each). V was cut by 4 bases and J by 2 bases, with 15 bases left in between. CDR1 and CDR2 (germline): LNHDA, SQIVND (reference sequence). This CDR3 has 15 residues. CDR3 sequence reads: CASSRRDTIPYEQYF. As DNA, the CDR3 is TGTGCCAGTAGTAGGCGGGACACCATCCCCTACGAGCAGTACTTC.